This T cell receptor (beta chain) derives from a study of CD8 T cells in ankylosing spondylitis. Study outcomes and limitations: Some motif variants were previously reported in reactive arthritis synovial fluid and blood. There was reportedly significant enrichment of clones that were disease-linked in matched ankylosing spondylitis synovial fluid. Among TCR beta sequences, a motif of eight highly homologous variants appeared characteristic of ankylosing spondylitis blood.

This clonotype has just a few counts. Its cognate antigen is unknown. The TCR beta libraries were generated through quantitative 5'-RACE incorporating molecular barcodes. One entry per CDR3 protein results from TCRdb running MiXCR on the 5' RACE reads. The data contain 190,000 or so distinct CDR3 sequences, about 13% of them singletons. Germline values: CDR1 MGHDK, CDR2 SYGVNS. The CDR3 length is 16 residues. V lost 3 bases to trimming and J lost 0 bases, with 12 bases between them. What was sequenced was blood, either unsorted or a sorted T cell fraction (not recorded which). The gene calls are TRBV25-1 and TRBJ2-1; no firm D call. This TCR derives from a male donor with ankylosing spondylitis or in good health (not recorded which). In DNA form, the CDR3 reads TGTGCCAGCAGTGAGGGTCTGGAGTACTCCTACAATGAGCAGTTCTTC. Amino acid sequence: CASSEGLEYSYNEQFF.